The sequence of this T cell receptor (beta chain) was determined in a study of vaccination effects on CD4 cells after COVID-19. As to this clone: As yet, its antigen is unknown.

Using viral peptide pools, the ViraFEST assay grew out antigen-specific CD4+ T cells prior to sequencing. With more than 9 days of culture completed, CD4+ T cells were isolated. The person acquired a PCR-confirmed SARS-CoV-2 infection between March and December 2020. Profiled with immunoSEQ multiplex PCR; TCRdb holds only in-frame clones, not every one. Of fewer than 40,000 clones listed, approximately 70% are singletons. The source is a human donor who had a prior SARS-CoV-2 infection. The sample consisted of CD4+ T cells from PBMCs cultured with a peptide pool, taken before COVID-19 vaccination.

Written as DNA, the CDR3 is TGCGCCAGCAGCCGTGGGCAGGGGGCTTGGAATGAGCAGTTCTTC. Translation: CASSRGQGAWNEQFF. The J gene is TRBJ2-1, the V gene TRBV4-1; the match to TRBD1 covers 8 bases. This CDR3 comprises 15 residues. V shed 4 bases and J 7 bases; nucleotides not matched to a gene: 9. Germline loops: CDR1 MGHRA, CDR2 YSYEKL.